The 24 T cell receptor beta chains below come from one sample, sequenced in a study of shared clonotypes between healthy human individuals. The assay was immunoSEQ multiplex PCR, and TCRdb's table has in-frame clones only and misses some. The repertoire holds 2,500,000 or so clones, with over 85% as singletons. The sample was naive CD4+ T cells sorted from blood. As to subset: CD45RA+ positively selected. The receptors originated from a man younger than 30 in good health.

The V gene is TRBV6-1, the J gene TRBJ2-7; D is ambiguous. The CDR3 has 15 amino acids. The ends were cut back, 6 bases at V and 2 bases at J, with 17 bases in the middle. CDR1 and CDR2 from the germline V gene are MNHNS and SASEGT. The CDR3 DNA follows: TGTGCCAGCAGCGCGTTTAGGGCACCTCCCTACGAGCAGTACTTC. Encoded protein: CASSAFRAPPYEQYF.

V usage is TRBV7-2 and J usage is TRBJ1-5; 7 nucleotides align to TRBD1. Germline values: CDR1 SGHTA, CDR2 FQGNSA. V dropped 3 bases and J dropped 2; count of bases not matched to a gene: 1. This CDR3 spans 14 amino acids. The CDR3 DNA sequence: TGTGCCAGCAGCTTCGACAGGGGCAATCAGCCCCAGCATTTT. It yields the protein CASSFDRGNQPQHF.

The chain has TRBV18 and TRBJ1-1, with D tentatively TRBD1 (6 bases). Looked up from germline, CDR1 is KGHSH and CDR2 is LQKENI. The CDR3 consists of 13 residues. The V end was cut by 0 bases, the J end by 8 bases, with 10 bases between. The CDR3 region is CASSPPVTGEAFF. For the CDR3, the DNA is TGTGCCAGCTCACCACCGGTAACAGGGGAAGCTTTCTTT. The full variable domain, its missing parts supplied by reference TRBV18 and TRBJ1-1, is NAGVMQNPRHLVRRRGQEARLRCSPMKGHSHVYWYRQLPEEGLKFMVYLQKENIIDESGMPKERFSAEFPKEGPSILRIQQVVRGDSAAYFCASSPPVTGEAFFGQGTRLTVV.

This clone was recorded once. The chain recombines TRBV19 with TRBJ1-2, with a possible D match to TRBD1 (6 bases). The ends were cut back, 5 bases at V and 1 base at J, with 20 bases in the middle. The germline V gene has CDR1 LNHDA and CDR2 SQIVND (reference sequence). CDR3 size: 17 residues. This CDR3 is CASSFNVAGQRNYGYTF. In nucleotides, the CDR3 is TGTGCCAGTAGTTTCAACGTCGCAGGACAGCGTAACTATGGCTACACCTTC.

V usage is TRBV28 and J usage is TRBJ1-2; no definite D call. CDR1 MDHEN and CDR2 SYDVKM come from the germline V gene. V lost 8 bases and J 4 bases, leaving 8 bases between the germline ends. This CDR3 spans 11 amino acids. CDR3 protein: CASAGLYGYTF. The DNA of the CDR3 is TGTGCCAGCGCAGGTCTCTATGGCTACACCTTC.

The V and J genes are TRBV10-3 and TRBJ2-5, with D possibly TRBD2 on 6 matching bases. The germline CDR1 and CDR2 sequences are ENHRY and SYGVKD. The V end lost 4 bases, the J end lost 7 bases, and 22 bases lay between the germline ends. The CDR3 runs to 16 residues. CDR3 bases: TGTGCCATCAGTGCGGAGGGCACCTGGGAGGCGTGGACCCAGTACTTC. Translated, it gives CAISAEGTWEAWTQYF.

The gene calls are TRBV7-2 and TRBJ1-3, with D uncertain. The CDR3 runs to 14 residues. Trimming pared 5 bases from V and 3 bases from J, leaving 11 bases between. Germline-derived CDR1 and CDR2 are SGHTA and FQGNSA. The DNA of the CDR3 is TGTGCCAGCAGCCCGTTTGCGTTTGGAAACACCATATATTTT. This sequence encodes CASSPFAFGNTIYF.

The chain employs TRBV18 and TRBJ1-1, with D perhaps TRBD1 (6 bases). V was clipped by 2 bases and J by 3 bases, with 10 bases between them. The germline gives CDR1 KGHSH, CDR2 LQKENI. The CDR3 contains 14 residues. The CDR3 DNA reads TGTGCCAGCTCACCAAGGGGGGCGGACACTGAAGCTTTCTTT. Its protein product is CASSPRGADTEAFF. The full variable domain, its missing parts supplied by reference TRBV18 and TRBJ1-1, is NAGVMQNPRHLVRRRGQEARLRCSPMKGHSHVYWYRQLPEEGLKFMVYLQKENIIDESGMPKERFSAEFPKEGPSILRIQQVVRGDSAAYFCASSPRGADTEAFFGQGTRLTVV.

The V and J genes are TRBV4-1 and TRBJ1-2; a weak D match, TRBD1 (6 bases). CDR3 size: 17 residues. V shed 2 bases and J shed 5 bases, with 21 bases lying between them. Germline V gene sequence: CDR1 MGHRA, CDR2 YSYEKL. DNA of the CDR3: TGCGCCAGCAGCCAAATAAAACTAGACAGGACGAAATATGGCTACACCTTC. Its translation is CASSQIKLDRTKYGYTF.

The chain recombines TRBV6-1 with TRBJ2-7, with 10 nucleotides matching TRBD1. V trimming: 6 bases; J trimming: 5 bases; junction bases outside the gene matches: 10. The CDR3 runs 15 residues. In germline, CDR1 is MNHNS, CDR2 SASEGT. The chain's CDR3 is CASRAAGTGVDEQYF. CDR3 bases: TGTGCCAGCAGAGCTGCCGGGACAGGGGTGGACGAGCAGTACTTC.

The rearrangement links TRBV6-1 to TRBJ1-2, with 12 bases lining up with TRBD1. The CDR3 loop spans 16 amino acids. V lost 1 base and J lost 5; bases outside the gene matches: 5. From germline, CDR1 is MNHNS and CDR2 SASEGT. DNA of the CDR3: TGTGCCAGCAGTGAAGACGGGACAGGGGGCCATTATGGCTACACCTTC. It specifies CASSEDGTGGHYGYTF.

V gene TRBV19 combines with J gene TRBJ2-5; TRBD2 agrees at 8 bases. The CDR3 is made up of 14 amino acids. Germline V gene lookup returns CDR1 LNHDA and CDR2 SQIVND (reference sequence). V gave up 5 bases and J gave up 7 bases; unmatched junction bases: 9. CDR3 DNA sequence: TGTGCCAGTAGTTTGACAGCGGGAGACGGGACCCAGTACTTC. The encoded protein is CASSLTAGDGTQYF.

The CDR3 DNA sequence: TGTGCCAGCAGCAACCGGGACTACACCGGGGAGCTGTTTTTT. This translates into CASSNRDYTGELFF. The chain employs TRBV9 and TRBJ2-2, with a weak D call TRBD2 (6 bases). Germline CDR1 is SGDLS and CDR2 is YYNGEE. The CDR3 has 14 residues. Trimming removed 4 bases at V and 3 bases at J, with 10 bases between.

V usage is TRBV19 and J usage is TRBJ1-2, with 7 bases aligning to TRBD1. Germline V lookup: CDR1 LNHDA, CDR2 SQIVND (reference sequence). The CDR3 loop spans 16 amino acids. Trimming at V came to 5 bases and at J to 1 base, leaving 10 bases not matched to a gene. The chain's CDR3 is CASSAQGQNFNYGYTF. CDR3 DNA sequence: TGTGCCAGTAGTGCCCAGGGACAGAACTTTAACTATGGCTACACCTTC.

Concerning this clone itself: Other DNA sequences of this sample code for an identical CDR3. V is TRBV27 and J is TRBJ2-7; 10 bases are a match to TRBD2. CDR3 length: 16 residues. CDR1 is MNHEY, CDR2 SMNVEV, per germline (reference sequence). V shed 0 bases, J shed 2 bases, and the junction held 4 bases outside the gene matches. The CDR3 here is CASSLSLAGGTYEQYF. As DNA, the CDR3 is TGTGCCAGCAGTTTATCCTTAGCGGGAGGCACCTACGAGCAGTACTTC.

CDR3 nucleotides: TGTGCCAGCAGCGAGTACAGGGGGACCACAGATACGCAGTATTTT. It specifies CASSEYRGTTDTQYF. J is TRBJ2-3 and V is TRBV7-9; 8 nucleotides match TRBD1. In germline, CDR1 is SEHNR, CDR2 FQNEAQ (reference sequence). Trimming at V came to 5 bases and at J to 2 bases, leaving 6 bases not matched to a gene. This CDR3 has 15 residues.

Of note for this clone: The same CDR3 is also encoded by other DNA sequences in this sample. This chain uses TRBV18 with TRBJ1-1; D gene unclear. The CDR3 extends over 13 amino acids. Germline CDR1 and CDR2: KGHSH and LQKENI. The V and J ends lost 2 bases and 1 base respectively, with 5 bases between them. The CDR3 sequence is CASSPDSNTEAFF. CDR3 DNA sequence: TGTGCCAGCTCACCAGATTCGAACACTGAAGCTTTCTTT.

This chain joins TRBV4-3 and TRBJ2-1; D perhaps matches TRBD2 (7 bases). Trimming shortened V by 6 bases and J by 7 bases, and 22 bases separated the two germline ends. The CDR3 has 16 amino acids. The germline gives CDR1 LGHNA, CDR2 YSLEER. The CDR3 DNA follows: TGCGCCAGCAGGTCCAAGGGGGAGGGTTTAGGAAATGAGCAGTTCTTC. Translated, it gives CASRSKGEGLGNEQFF.

J is TRBJ2-2 and V is TRBV4-1, with TRBD1 identical over 8 bases. The V segment lost 3 bases and the J segment 7 bases; nucleotides outside the gene matches: 7. Germline CDR1 and CDR2: MGHRA and YSYEKL. The CDR3 contains 15 residues. Written as DNA, the CDR3 is TGCGCCAGCAGCCAGACAGGGGTGGTAGTCGGGGAGCTGTTTTTT. This encodes CASSQTGVVVGELFF.

The rearrangement joins TRBV7-3 to TRBJ2-3; 8 bases align to TRBD1. The junction had 7 bases not matched to a gene; V was cut back by 6 bases and J by 2 bases. This CDR3 has 15 residues. CDR1 and CDR2 from the germline V gene are SGHTA and FQGTGA. The CDR3, as DNA: TGTGCCAGCAGGTCCACAGGGGGGACCACAGATACGCAGTATTTT. It specifies CASRSTGGTTDTQYF.

The rearrangement links TRBV5-1 to TRBJ2-1; 10 bases fit TRBD2. Germline-derived CDR1 and CDR2 are SGHRS and YFSETQ. V shed 0 bases, J shed 8 bases, and the junction held 5 bases outside the gene matches. CDR3 length equals 15 residues. In DNA form, the CDR3 reads TGCGCCAGCAGCTTGGTGTCTAGCGGGGGCTATGAGCAGTTCTTC. Translation gives CASSLVSSGGYEQFF.

The gene calls are TRBV11-2 and TRBJ2-5; D is unclear. The CDR3 is 12 residues long. The V gene's germline CDR1 is SGHAT and CDR2 FQNNGV. Trimming removed 5 bases at V and 4 bases at J, with 8 bases between. As DNA, the CDR3 is TGTGCCAGCAGCCCTCACGTAGAGACCCAGTACTTC. This sequence encodes CASSPHVETQYF.

A remark on this clone: The same CDR3 arises from other DNA sequences in this sample as well. This sequence joins TRBV6-5 and TRBJ1-3; 9 bases are shared with TRBD1. CDR1 is MNHEY and CDR2 is SVGAGI in the germline V gene. The CDR3 is 16 residues long. V was pared by 2 bases and J by 3 bases, with 5 bases of the junction left unmatched. CDR3 amino acids: CASSYGTGTDGNTIYF. CDR3 nucleotides: TGTGCCAGCAGTTACGGGACAGGGACAGATGGAAACACCATATATTTT.

As for this clone: Different DNA sequences within this sample yield the same CDR3. The V gene is TRBV2, the J gene TRBJ2-4; D could derive from TRBD1 or TRBD2 (6 bases each). The CDR3 extends over 15 amino acids. Per the germline V gene, CDR1 is SNHLY and CDR2 is FYNNEI. The V gene lost 3 bases and the J gene lost 0 bases, with 9 bases spanning the gap. The DNA for the CDR3 is TGTGCCAGCAGTGACGGGGGCCTAGCCAAAAACATTCAGTACTTC. Its protein product is CASSDGGLAKNIQYF.